This T cell receptor beta chain was identified during a study of cytomegalovirus exposure and HLA in healthy donors (dated by TCRdb to 2017 to 2019). A note on the overall study: According to a later analysis, the approximately 120 validation repertoires were produced on the same platform as the 680 or so repertoires of the first cohort. The study was designed to test whether signatures of past pathogen exposure could be identified by cataloging public T cell receptors. In addition to the first cohort of approximately 650 subjects, a separate validation cohort of 130 or so different subjects was used. The study combined high-throughput TCR immunosequencing, statistical association of individual TCRs with disease status, and machine learning to predict cytomegalovirus infection status. Overall study results and their limits: While some public TCRs were present in many individuals, most TCR sequences turned up only very rarely across donors. A later analysis found that TCRs clustered in the first cohort also tended to co-occur in the 95 to 150 validation repertoires, with approximately 95% of cluster scores above 0. It was suggested by the authors that the approach could potentially be generalized to other disease states and immunological phenotypes. In the study, around 150 TCR beta chains were listed as associated with cytomegalovirus. In vitro tests confirmed that three of the cytomegalovirus-associated TCR beta chains recognize cytomegalovirus antigens. The classifier was reported to diagnose cytomegalovirus status with high specificity and sensitivity in both the original cohort and the validation cohort. A later analysis had no HLA typing for the validation cohort, so co-occurrence there was scored across all 130 or so repertoires.

Concerning this clone: Its recognized antigen is unknown. Base qualities are not at hand, and no much larger clone is one base apart.

The method behind the library was the immunoSEQ multiplex PCR assay. Under the source paper's analysis protocol: A statistical classification framework was built to diagnose cytomegalovirus status from the catalog of TCR beta chain sequences. In its TCRdb copy, this immuneACCESS table keeps in-frame sequences only and misses some clones. Where compared with another copy, unresolved V genes explain less than half of these, and the others have no known cause. V and J calls and clone size are copied from that table; D and trimming were computed from the DNA. A total of about 88,000 clones appear in this sample, approximately 96% of them only once. The ten largest clones take up 0.78% of the sample. The donors belonged to the validation cohort of over a hundred subjects, which was separate from the approximately 700-subject first cohort. The source is a man aged 18 to 29 in good health and CMV-seronegative. The sequencing input was PBMCs.

The nucleotide sequence reads as follows: TGCAGCGTTCAAACACCCTCGGGTAAGCAGTTCTTC. It codes for CSVQTPSGKQFF. The sequence joins TRBV29-1 to TRBJ2-1; the D gene cannot be resolved reliably. The junction carries 16 bases between V and J, which are trimmed by 5 bases and 11 bases respectively. The CDR3 spans 12 residues, from the cysteine through the phenylalanine. Just CDR3 DNA is preserved here, 36 bases in frame from base 1. Reading the germline V gene gives CDR1 SQVTM and CDR2 ANQGSEA.